A selection of T cell receptor beta chains follows, all from one sample in a study of T-cell memory formation after mild COVID-19. Each CDR3 protein gets one entry after TCRdb re-called the 5' RACE reads with MiXCR. The sample has approximately 260,000 distinct CDR3 sequences; 15% to 20% are singletons. The specimen was PBMCs or a T cell subset sorted from them (not recorded which). Receptors originate from a man younger than 35 who had mild COVID-19 (a few samples of this study predate the infection). Cell type and time point are not known. Each CDR3 is given without its conserved first and last residue.

V gene,J gene,CDR3 protein
TRBV12-3/TRBV12-4,TRBJ2-1,ASSFSGGGNEQF
TRBV6-2/TRBV6-3,TRBJ1-5,ASSLTTNQPQH
TRBV7-9,TRBJ2-3,ASSLNQVTDTQY
TRBV4-3,TRBJ2-3,ASSQAQLAGGQDTQY
TRBV5-1,TRBJ1-4,ASSLQGATEKLF
TRBV27,TRBJ1-5,ASSFGVHGQPQH
TRBV6-1,TRBJ2-7,ASISTSGTYEQY
TRBV5-1,TRBJ2-2,ASSLRGPVTGELF
TRBV29-1,TRBJ2-1,SVEPLGVGNEQF
TRBV5-1,TRBJ2-5,ASSLGRGLDQETQY
TRBV5-4,TRBJ1-6,ASSLAQLDTSGSPLH
TRBV4-1,TRBJ1-1,ASSQERNRPEAF
TRBV30,TRBJ2-5,AWSGGEGETQY
TRBV29-1,TRBJ2-1,SVAARSYNEQF
TRBV28,TRBJ2-5,ASSFSPGLAEETQY
TRBV10-3,TRBJ2-1,AISERLAGGYNEQF
TRBV6-2/TRBV6-3,TRBJ2-1,ASSYRAVWGGYNEQF
TRBV6-2/TRBV6-3,TRBJ2-5,ASTLDRVKETQY
TRBV20-1,TRBJ1-1,SAREGGSWNTEAF
TRBV5-1,TRBJ1-5,ASSPNTGREQPQH
TRBV6-5,TRBJ1-1,ASSDRQGNTEAF
TRBV4-3,TRBJ2-7,ASSREIAGAGQVDEQY
TRBV28,TRBJ1-2,ASSTSGSGYGYT
TRBV7-2,TRBJ2-7,ASSLSIKAGQQFKQY
TRBV3-1,TRBJ2-1,ASSRSDEQF
TRBV29-1,TRBJ1-5,SVGGAYSNQPQH
TRBV4-1,TRBJ2-3,ASSQFRDTDTQY
TRBV5-4,TRBJ2-1,ASSSTARFNEQF
TRBV6-2/TRBV6-3,TRBJ2-3,ASSDLIAGAQY
TRBV20-1,TRBJ1-4,SAVRVIEEKLF
TRBV7-9,TRBJ1-5,ASSFGLGQPQH
TRBV28,TRBJ1-5,ASSLSKSDQPQH
TRBV18,TRBJ1-1,ASSLRSGRASTFGTEAF
TRBV7-9,TRBJ2-1,ASTPPLAGNNEQF
TRBV6-2/TRBV6-3,TRBJ1-5,ASTQKLQDPNQPQH
TRBV29-1,TRBJ2-1,SGFASANEQF
TRBV6-5,TRBJ2-5,ASSYSQAQETQY
TRBV3-1,TRBJ2-3,ASSQELATDTQY
TRBV20-1,TRBJ2-1,SAPDSRGGRDEQF
TRBV5-5,TRBJ2-1,ASSFRQGLYNEQF
TRBV7-6,TRBJ2-5,ASSLFAAGGQSQY
TRBV5-6,TRBJ1-2,ASSPGQLLDYGYT
TRBV19,TRBJ2-5,ATQTGLGETQY
TRBV6-2/TRBV6-3,TRBJ2-7,ASTRTSGGPEQY
TRBV7-9,TRBJ2-1,ASSGQGHNEQF